The clone carrying this T cell receptor (beta chain) was recorded at least ten times. Its antigen is unknown. Libraries for TCR beta were made by quantitative 5'-RACE with molecular barcodes. TCRdb reprocessed the 5' RACE reads with MiXCR, giving one entry per CDR3 protein. The data show 100,000 to 150,000 distinct CDR3 sequences, approximately 9.7% seen once. CDR1 is SGHRS, CDR2 YFSETQ, per germline. V lost 1 base to trimming and J lost 5 bases, with 13 bases between them. The CDR3 spans 15 residues. The data stem from a study of CD8 T cells in ankylosing spondylitis. Study-level findings and limits: Reportedly, disease-linked clones are significantly enriched in ankylosing spondylitis patients' matched synovial fluid. Relatively rare in peripheral blood, disease-linked clones were also CD8+.

V is TRBV5-1 and J is TRBJ2-1; no definite D call. Sequenced material: blood, either unsorted or a sorted T cell fraction (not recorded which). The clonotype comes from a male donor with ankylosing spondylitis or in good health (not recorded which). The CDR3 coding sequence is TGCGCCAGCAGCTTGTCGGTAGTAAGGGACAATGAGCAGTTCTTC. Amino acids: CASSLSVVRDNEQFF.